This note documents a single T cell receptor beta chain sequence. Its antigen is still unknown. The source of the sample is a study of CXCR3-negative and CXCR3-positive naive CD8 T cells. Study conclusions and caveats: TRB CDR3s were more hydrophobic in CXCR3-positive than in CXCR3-negative naive cells.

The TRB libraries of cDNA were built by UMI-labeled 5' RACE. TCRdb re-called the 5' RACE reads and shows each CDR3 protein once, DNA omitted. The ten top clones account for approximately 0.54%, within a sample of some 120,000 distinct CDR3 sequences. This CDR3 has 15 residues. CDR1 and CDR2 (germline): SGHKS, YYEKEE (reference sequence). The V gene is TRBV5-5, the J gene TRBJ2-3; lacking DNA, the TRBD2 call made by TCRdb goes unchecked. The sequencing sample was made of naive CXCR3+ CD8+ T cells from blood. Regarding subset: CD45RO-CCR7+CD27+CD95- naive CD8+ T cells expressing CXCR3 (TNR3+). This TCR was recovered from a human donor in good health. Some clones in this sample may be carry-over from other donors' samples. The CDR3 here is CASSSQTTMADTQYF.